A selection of T cell receptor beta chains follows, all from one sample in a study of blood T cell repertoires in COVID-19. TCRdb's copy holds only in-frame clones and misses some; the assay was immunoSEQ multiplex PCR. The table records 540,000 or so clones, 85% to 90% of them present only once. Sample: peripheral blood. These receptor sequences come from a woman in her 50s with COVID-19, enrolled during active disease. The CDR3 runs from the conserved cysteine through the conserved F or W. D genes are given only for firm matches. Size tells how often a clone was seen (once, few, many) or the class of an expanded clone, and some rows leave it out.

TRBJ2-7,.,TRBV9,.,TGTGCCAGCAGCAATGGGGGCCACCACGAGCAGTACTTC,CASSNGGHHEQYF
TRBJ1-1,.,TRBV11-3,.,TGTGCCAGCAGCTTAACGGGAGGCACTGAAGCTTTCTTT,CASSLTGGTEAFF
TRBJ2-3,.,TRBV5-4,.,TGTGCCAGCAGCGTAGCTGGCTTGGGCACAGATACGCAGTATTTT,CASSVAGLGTDTQYF
TRBJ2-1,.,TRBV2,.,TGTGCCAGCAGACAGGTGGATGAGCAGTTCTTC,CASRQVDEQFF
TRBJ1-5,.,TRBV15,.,TGTGCCACCAGCTGGATGAGGGGGAATCAGCCCCAGCATTTT,CATSWMRGNQPQHF
TRBJ1-6,.,TRBV6-6,.,TGTGCCAGCAGTTACTCTTCCGGGGGATTTGATTCACCCCTCCACTTT,CASSYSSGGFDSPLHF
TRBJ2-2,.,TRBV9,.,TGTGCCAGCAGCGGGGGTAAGGGGGCCGGGGAGCTGTTTTTT,CASSGGKGAGELFF
TRBJ1-1,.,TRBV28,.,TGTGCCAGCAGTGAACCGGGGGGGAACACTGAAGCTTTCTTT,CASSEPGGNTEAFF
TRBJ2-1,.,TRBV11-2,.,TGTGCCAGCAGCTTATTGGAGTCCTACAATGAGCAGTTCTTC,CASSLLESYNEQFF
TRBJ2-7,TRBD2,TRBV19,.,TGTGCCAGTAGCCCCGGGACTAGCGCGAGTGAGCAGTACTTC,CASSPGTSASEQYF
TRBJ1-4,.,TRBV7-9,.,TGTGCCAGCAGCTCCCGACGGGGAGGGAGTGAAAAACTGTTTTTT,CASSSRRGGSEKLFF
TRBJ1-2,.,TRBV5-4,.,TGTGCCAGCAGCTTGGACGGGGGTGACTATGGCTACACCTTC,CASSLDGGDYGYTF
TRBJ1-2,TRBD1,TRBV9,.,TGTGCCAGCAGCCCGCGACAGGGTTCTAACTATGGCTACACCTTC,CASSPRQGSNYGYTF
TRBJ1-4,TRBD1,TRBV25-1,.,TGTGCCAGCAGTCGGGGACAGAATGAAAAACTGTTTTTT,CASSRGQNEKLFF
TRBJ1-1,.,TRBV11-2,few,TGTGCCAGCAGCTTGGTAGGGGGGAACACTGAAGCTTTCTTT,CASSLVGGNTEAFF
TRBJ1-4,TRBD1,TRBV15,.,TGTGCCACCAGCAGAGATTTGGGACAGGATGAAAAACTGTTTTTT,CATSRDLGQDEKLFF
TRBJ1-1,.,TRBV3-1/TRBV3-2,.,TGTGCCAGCAGCCCCCCCTACAGGGACACTGAAGCTTTCTTT,CASSPPYRDTEAFF
TRBJ1-5,.,TRBV24-1,.,TGTGCCACCAGGGGGGGGGCAGGGCAGCCCCAGCATTTT,CATRGGAGQPQHF
TRBJ1-6,TRBD1,TRBV30,.,TGTGCCTGGAGTGTATGGGACAGGGGGCAGGGTTCACCCCTCCACTTT,CAWSVWDRGQGSPLHF
TRBJ2-3,.,TRBV24-1,.,TGTGCCACCAGTGTGGCTAGCCCAGATACGCAGTATTTT,CATSVASPDTQYF
TRBJ1-2,.,TRBV12-5,.,TGTGCTAGTGGCTCGTCTCCCTATGGCTACACCTTC,CASGSSPYGYTF
TRBJ2-1,.,TRBV7-9,.,TGTGCCAGCAGCTTAGGCGGGATGGAGCAGTTCTTC,CASSLGGMEQFF
TRBJ2-3,TRBD2,TRBV2,few,TGTGCCAGCAGTGAACGGGTAGCGGGGTACACAGATACGCAGTATTTT,CASSERVAGYTDTQYF
TRBJ1-1,.,TRBV6-5,.,TGTGCCAGCAGGCAAGCGCGTGAAGCTTTCTTT,CASRQAREAFF
TRBJ1-4,.,TRBV9,once,TGTGCCAGCAGCGTAGCCCCCCAACGGGAAAAACTGTTTTTT,CASSVAPQREKLFF
TRBJ1-3,TRBD1,TRBV30,.,TGTGCCTGGAGTCAATTACAGGGGGCTGGAAACACCATATATTTT,CAWSQLQGAGNTIYF
TRBJ2-2,.,TRBV6-1,few,TGTGCCAGCAGTGACAGGGTTTACACCGGGGAGCTGTTTTTT,CASSDRVYTGELFF
TRBJ2-7,TRBD1,TRBV12-3/TRBV12-4,.,TGTGCCAGCAGGTATGACAGGGGAGGCGAGCAGTACTTC,CASRYDRGGEQYF
TRBJ1-2,.,TRBV5-1,.,TGCGCCAGCAGCTTGTCACAGGGATTACTTAACTATGGCTACACCTTC,CASSLSQGLLNYGYTF
TRBJ1-2,.,TRBV6-6,.,TGTGCCACGACGGGGAGGGCTCAGGGCTACACCTTC,CATTGRAQGYTF
TRBJ2-2,TRBD2,TRBV5-6,.,TGTGCCAGCAGCGGGTGGCGGGGGAGATATACCGGGGAGCTGTTTTTT,CASSGWRGRYTGELFF
TRBJ1-4,TRBD1,TRBV19,few,TGTGCCAGTAGTGTTTACAGGGGGCAGGATGAAAAACTGTTTTTT,CASSVYRGQDEKLFF
TRBJ2-6,TRBD1,TRBV11-3,.,TGTGCCAGCAGTTTGACAGGGCCCTTCTCTGGGGCCAACGTCCTGACTTTC,CASSLTGPFSGANVLTF
TRBJ1-5,.,TRBV6-5,.,TGTGCCAGCAGTCGGACGGGGGGCAATCAGCCCCAGCATTTT,CASSRTGGNQPQHF
TRBJ2-3,.,TRBV3-1/TRBV3-2,.,TGTGCCAGCAGCCAAGTTGGCGGAGATACGCAGTATTTT,CASSQVGGDTQYF
TRBJ2-1,.,TRBV7-6,.,TGTGCCAGCAGCTTACAGGGTTTTAGCTCCTACAATGAGCAGTTCTTC,CASSLQGFSSYNEQFF
TRBJ2-5,.,TRBV7-8,.,TGTGCCAGCAGCTTCGGGGGTAGAGGAGAGACCCAGTACTTC,CASSFGGRGETQYF
TRBJ1-6,.,TRBV6-1,.,TGTGCCAGCAGTGAATGGTTCTACGGGGGGGCTGATTCACCCCTCCACTTT,CASSEWFYGGADSPLHF
TRBJ2-7,.,TRBV28,.,TGTGCCAGCAGTTTCCCAGCGGGCCAAGCCCCAAGAACCTACGAGCAGTACTTC,CASSFPAGQAPRTYEQYF
TRBJ1-4,.,TRBV29-1,once,TGCAGCGTTGGGCCGGGAACTAATGAAAAACTGTTTTTT,CSVGPGTNEKLFF
TRBJ1-2,.,TRBV5-1,.,TGCGCCAGCAGCTTGGGGGAGGGCGGCTACACCTTC,CASSLGEGGYTF
TRBJ1-1,TRBD1,TRBV5-1,.,TGCGCCAGCAGCCCGCTATACAGGGGTTCCCTGACCGAAGCTTTCTTT,CASSPLYRGSLTEAFF
TRBJ1-5,TRBD1,TRBV6-5,.,TGTGCCAGCACCCTAGACAGGGTACGAAATCAGCCCCAGCATTTT,CASTLDRVRNQPQHF
TRBJ1-6,.,TRBV6-5,.,TGTGCCAGCAGTTACACCTTACAGGGTAGCTACTCACCCCTCCACTTT,CASSYTLQGSYSPLHF
TRBJ2-1,TRBD2,TRBV5-1,.,TGCGCCAGCAGCTTGGCCTTAGCGGGGGCCGATAATGAGCAGTTCTTC,CASSLALAGADNEQFF
TRBJ2-7,TRBD1,TRBV15,once,TGTGCCACCAGCACCCGACCGGGACAGCTGACCTACGAGCAGTACTTC,CATSTRPGQLTYEQYF
TRBJ2-2,TRBD1,TRBV6-6,.,TGTGCCAGCAGTCCGCTTACTGGACAGGGGGCCAGAACTTACACCGGGGAGCTGTTTTTT,CASSPLTGQGARTYTGELFF